In this sample, the clone carrying this T cell receptor beta chain turned up a few times. The J segment lost 5 bases and the V segment lost 0 bases, leaving 3 bases of the junction unmatched. The germline CDR1 and CDR2 sequences are DFQATT and SNEGSKA (reference sequence). The CDR3 loop spans 14 amino acids. These data belong to a study of neurological immune-mediated disorders. TCRdb re-called the 5' RACE reads through MiXCR, storing one row per CDR3 protein. The repertoire has roughly 60,000 distinct CDR3 sequences, under 4.5% of them found once; the top ten carry under 4%. Sequenced: PBMCs. The clonotype was recovered from a woman aged 25 to 39 with multiple sclerosis. V is TRBV20-1 and J is TRBJ1-2; TRBD1 matches at 10 bases. CDR3 residues: CSARERTGGYGYTF. Here the CDR3 DNA reads TGCAGTGCTAGAGAAAGGACAGGGGGATATGGCTACACCTTC.